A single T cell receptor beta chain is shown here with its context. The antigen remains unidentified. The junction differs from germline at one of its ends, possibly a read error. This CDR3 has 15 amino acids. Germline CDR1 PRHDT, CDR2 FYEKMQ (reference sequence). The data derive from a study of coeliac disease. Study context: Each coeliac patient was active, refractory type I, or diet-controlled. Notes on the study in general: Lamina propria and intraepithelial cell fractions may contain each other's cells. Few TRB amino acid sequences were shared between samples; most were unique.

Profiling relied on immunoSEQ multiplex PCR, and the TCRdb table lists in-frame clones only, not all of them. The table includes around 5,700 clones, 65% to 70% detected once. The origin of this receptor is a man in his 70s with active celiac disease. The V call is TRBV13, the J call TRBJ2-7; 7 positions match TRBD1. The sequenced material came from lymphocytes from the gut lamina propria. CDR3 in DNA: TGTGCCAGCAGCTTAGTAGGGACAGCCTCCCACGAGCAGTACTTC. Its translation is CASSLVGTASHEQYF.